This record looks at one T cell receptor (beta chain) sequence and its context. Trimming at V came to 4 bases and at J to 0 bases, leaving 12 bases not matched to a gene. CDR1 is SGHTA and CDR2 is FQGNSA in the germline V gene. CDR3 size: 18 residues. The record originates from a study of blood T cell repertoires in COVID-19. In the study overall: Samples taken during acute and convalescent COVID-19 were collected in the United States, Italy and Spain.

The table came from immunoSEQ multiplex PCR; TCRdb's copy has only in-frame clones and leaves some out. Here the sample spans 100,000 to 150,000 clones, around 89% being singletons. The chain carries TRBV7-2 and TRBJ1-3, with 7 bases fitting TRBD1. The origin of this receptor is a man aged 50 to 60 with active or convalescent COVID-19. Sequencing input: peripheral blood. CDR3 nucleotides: TGTGCCAGCAGCTACTTGGGGGACAGCCACGGCTCTGGAAACACCATATATTTT. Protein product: CASSYLGDSHGSGNTIYF.